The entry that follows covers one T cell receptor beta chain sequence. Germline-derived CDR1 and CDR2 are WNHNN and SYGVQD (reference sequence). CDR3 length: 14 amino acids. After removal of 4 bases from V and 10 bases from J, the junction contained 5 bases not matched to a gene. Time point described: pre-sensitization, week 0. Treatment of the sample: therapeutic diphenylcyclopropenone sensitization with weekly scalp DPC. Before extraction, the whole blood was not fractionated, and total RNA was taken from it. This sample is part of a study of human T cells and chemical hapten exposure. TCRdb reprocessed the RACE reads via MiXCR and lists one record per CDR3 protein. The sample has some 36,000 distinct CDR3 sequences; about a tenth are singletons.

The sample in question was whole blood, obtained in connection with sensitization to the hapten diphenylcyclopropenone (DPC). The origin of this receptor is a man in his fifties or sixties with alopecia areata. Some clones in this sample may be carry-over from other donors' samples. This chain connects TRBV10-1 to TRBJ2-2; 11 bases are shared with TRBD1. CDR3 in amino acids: CASSADRGHVELFF. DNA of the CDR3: TGCGCCAGCAGTGCGGACAGGGGGCATGTGGAGCTGTTTTTT.